This is a list of T cell receptor beta chains from one sample in a study of memory CD4+ T cells and cytomegalovirus serostatus. Only in-frame clones appear in the TCRdb table, and some are missing; sequencing was by immunoSEQ multiplex PCR. This sample has tens of thousands of clones; around 77% occur once, and the top ten carry 0.88%. The sample taken for sequencing was memory CD4+ T cells from blood. Receptors were obtained from an adult in good health and CMV-seronegative. The conserved cysteine and the conserved F or W are not part of the CDR3 here.

j_gene	v_gene	len	CDR3aa
TRBJ2-1	TRBV7-6	13	ASSPFGRAYNEQF
TRBJ1-6	TRBV19	11	ASRQVDNSPLH
TRBJ2-5	TRBV14	13	ASSQVAGGWGTQY
TRBJ2-7	TRBV25-1	10	ASTGQTYEQY
TRBJ1-2	TRBV6-5	11	ASSPGQAGGYT
TRBJ1-1	TRBV29-1	11	SVELTGSTEAF
TRBJ1-1	TRBV7-3	11	ASSDRGQTEAF
TRBJ2-1	TRBV7-9	12	ASSFYSGSNEQF
TRBJ2-7	TRBV28	11	ASSLGRVYEQY
TRBJ2-2	TRBV7-3	13	ASSFSRGGTGELF
TRBJ1-1	TRBV5-1	12	ASSLDREGTEAF
TRBJ1-1	TRBV7-3	12	ASSQSKGSTEAF
TRBJ1-3	TRBV4-1	13	ASSQGTGTGNTIY
TRBJ1-1	TRBV4-1	17	ASSPRFPGSYREDTEAF
TRBJ2-7	TRBV6-5	13	ASSLQGTQPYEQY
TRBJ2-5	TRBV5-1	16	ASRPGSSGGPHQETQY
TRBJ1-4	TRBV5-1	13	ASSLARATNEKLF
TRBJ2-3	TRBV5-1	11	ASGKADTDTQY
TRBJ2-4	TRBV14	17	ASSQGLAGDFIAKNIQY
TRBJ2-2	TRBV5-6	14	ASSWRTSGGTGELF
TRBJ2-6	TRBV9	15	ASSPRGRERGANVLT
TRBJ1-1	TRBV6-1	13	ASSEVGGRGTEAF
TRBJ1-2	TRBV15	10	ATSQQVYGYT
TRBJ2-5	TRBV5-4	10	AIGGDQETQY
TRBJ1-1	TRBV2	11	ASSKPMNTEAF
TRBJ1-2	TRBV14	16	ASSQDEVRGRRNYGYT
TRBJ1-2	TRBV28	13	ASSLGTATNYGYT
TRBJ1-3	TRBV4-3	11	ASSQGIRDTIY
TRBJ2-5	TRBV12-5	13	ASGSGAQGGETQY
TRBJ1-4	TRBV7-2	12	ASSSGTGNEKLF
TRBJ2-7	TRBV5-1	13	ASSLSWDKSYEQY
TRBJ2-7	TRBV2	12	ASSSSGSSYEQY
TRBJ1-2	TRBV11-2	11	ASSSQSNYGYT
TRBJ1-1	TRBV9	11	ASSSRESTQAF
TRBJ2-3	TRBV27	11	ASRGQPTDTQY
TRBJ1-1	TRBV7-3	11	ASSLTRNTEAF
TRBJ2-7	TRBV2	12	ASIGTINSYEQY
TRBJ1-2	TRBV10-1	15	ASSESRQGAPGYGYT
TRBJ1-5	TRBV2	13	ASHRDRGGNQPQH
TRBJ2-7	TRBV13	15	ASSPMYTGSLSYEQY
TRBJ2-3	TRBV7-2	11	ASRRGSTDTQY
TRBJ2-3	TRBV6-1	11	ASSRGDTDTQY
TRBJ1-1	TRBV18	13	ASSPGQQGNTEAF
TRBJ1-2	TRBV19	14	ASSIGATNNYYGYT
TRBJ1-1	TRBV28	10	ASSPGGWGAF
TRBJ1-1	TRBV6-6	14	ASSYSTGGGNTEAF
TRBJ2-7	TRBV28	10	ASKTSGYEQY
TRBJ2-1	TRBV19	11	ASTGRTYNEQF